The clone carrying this T cell receptor beta chain was observed a few times. Its antigen remains unidentified. TCRdb recomputed calls from the PCR reads with MiXCR, one row per CDR3 protein. Here the sample spans more than 250,000 distinct CDR3 sequences, 20% to 25% being singletons. The sample is drawn from a study of molecular identifiers for immune sequencing clone quantification. Study in general: Four of five RNA aliquots from around 20,000 or 100,000 naive CD8 T cells were sequenced.

Study-level results: Researchers reportedly could pick up spiked Jurkat TCR RNA from one cell mixed into 1 million or so naive cells. Sharing of a barcode by identical TCR molecules could cause highly expanded clone sizes to be underestimated. More than 97% of effector molecules, versus under 1% of naive-cell molecules, belonged to clones above 20 RNA copies.

The CDR3 contains 15 residues. Germline V gene data show CDR1 as MNHEY and CDR2 as SVGAGI. Unmatched junction bases numbered 2, after V lost 6 bases and J lost 1 base. Material for sequencing was naive CD8+ T cells from blood, with Jurkat cell RNA spiked in. Noted subset: FACS-sorted CD8+CD4-CCR7+CD45RA+ naive T cells. The rearrangement joins TRBV6-5 to TRBJ2-5; TRBD2 matches 13 bases. The receptor was derived from a human donor in good health. Some libraries in this study had Jurkat cell RNA spiked in. The CDR3 DNA reads as TGTGCCAGCAGGAGACTAGCGGGGGGCCAAGAGACCCAGTACTTC. It is translated as CASRRLAGGQETQYF.